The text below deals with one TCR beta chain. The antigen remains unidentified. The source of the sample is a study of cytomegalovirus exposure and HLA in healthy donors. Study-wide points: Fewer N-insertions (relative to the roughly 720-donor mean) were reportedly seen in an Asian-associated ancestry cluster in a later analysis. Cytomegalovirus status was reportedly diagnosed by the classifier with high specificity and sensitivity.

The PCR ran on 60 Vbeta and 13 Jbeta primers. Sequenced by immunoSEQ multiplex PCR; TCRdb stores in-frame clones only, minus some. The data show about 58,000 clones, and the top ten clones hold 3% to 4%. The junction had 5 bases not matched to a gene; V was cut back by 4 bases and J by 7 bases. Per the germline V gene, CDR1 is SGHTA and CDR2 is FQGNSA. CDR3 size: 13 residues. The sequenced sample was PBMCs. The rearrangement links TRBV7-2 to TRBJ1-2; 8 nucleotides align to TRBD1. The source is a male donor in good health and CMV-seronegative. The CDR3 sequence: CASSYDRGTGYTF. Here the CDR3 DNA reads TGTGCCAGCAGCTATGACAGGGGTACTGGCTACACCTTC.